The clone carrying this T cell receptor (beta chain) was observed once. The entry originates in a study of control samples from healthy donors and cancer patients. Some clones are missing from TCRdb's copy, which holds only in-frame ones; the method was immunoSEQ multiplex PCR. The table has over 70,000 clones, roughly 91% seen once. The germline CDR1 and CDR2 sequences are LGHDT and YNNKEL (reference sequence). Unmatched junction bases numbered 10, after V lost 4 bases and J lost 5 bases. The CDR3 covers 16 residues. Sequencing used blood. This chain links TRBV3-1 (or the pseudogene TRBV3-2) with TRBJ2-7; TRBD1 agrees at 11 bases. The source of this sequence is an older woman in good health. The CDR3 here is CASSPGPGQGANEQYF. Written as DNA, the CDR3 is TGTGCCAGCAGCCCCGGGCCCGGACAGGGGGCGAACGAGCAGTACTTC.